This record concerns one TCR beta chain sequence. Patients of the Seattle cohort, enrolled during active infection, were followed longitudinally. CDR1 and CDR2 (germline): LNHDA, SQIVND (reference sequence). The junction had 5 bases not matched to a gene; V was cut back by 1 base and J by 8 bases. The CDR3 spans 16 residues. The source of the sample is a study of blood T cell repertoires in COVID-19. The wider study: There were acute and convalescent COVID-19 samples, and they came from the United States, Italy and Spain. PBMCs, B-cell-depleted T cells, or T cells provided the cDNA or gDNA that made up the material.

In the original processing: By means of reference gene primer amplification, nucleated cell counts were estimated. Here immunoSEQ multiplex PCR was the method, and the copy in TCRdb shows in-frame clones only, minus some. V, J and clone size derive from that table, while D and trimming were established from the DNA sequence. The repertoire includes roughly 60,000 clones, roughly 72% of them detected once, and roughly 4.9% sits in the top ten. Sequenced input: peripheral blood. This TCR was sampled from a woman in her seventies with COVID-19, enrolled during active disease. The chain uses TRBV19 and TRBJ2-1, with 13 bases identical to TRBD2. CDR3 region: CASSIGLAGGEDEQFF. CDR3 in DNA: TGTGCCAGTAGTATAGGACTAGCGGGAGGAGAAGATGAGCAGTTCTTC. The entire variable domain, with the rest obtained from reference TRBV19 and TRBJ2-1, is as follows: DGGITQSPKYLFRKEGQNVTLSCEQNLNHDAMYWYRQDPGQGLRLIYYSQIVNDFQKGDIAEGYSVSREKKESFPLTVTSAQKNPTAFYLCASSIGLAGGEDEQFFGPGTRLTVL.